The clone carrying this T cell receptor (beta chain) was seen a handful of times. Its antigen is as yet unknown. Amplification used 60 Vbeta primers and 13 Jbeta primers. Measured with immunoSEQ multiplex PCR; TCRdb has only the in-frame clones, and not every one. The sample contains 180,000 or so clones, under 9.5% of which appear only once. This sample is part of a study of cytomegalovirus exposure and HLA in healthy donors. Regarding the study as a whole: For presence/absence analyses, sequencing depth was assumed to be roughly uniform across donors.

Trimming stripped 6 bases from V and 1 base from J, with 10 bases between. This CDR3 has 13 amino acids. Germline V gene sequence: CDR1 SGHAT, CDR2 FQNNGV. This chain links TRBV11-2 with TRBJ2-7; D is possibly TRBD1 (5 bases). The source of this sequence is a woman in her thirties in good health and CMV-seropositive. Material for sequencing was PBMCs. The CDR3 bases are TGTGCCAGCAGTTTTGACAGTTCCTACGAGCAGTACTTC. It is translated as CASSFDSSYEQYF.